The next 14 T cell receptor beta chains were all read from a single sample in a study of T cell repertoires in cytomegalovirus infection. Their antigens remain unidentified. From the reads, TCRdb called clonotypes with MiXCR, one entry per CDR3 protein. This table holds about 770,000 distinct CDR3 sequences, 25% to 30% found once. Material: cultured CD8+ T cells from PBMCs, obtained from culture after CMV antigen stimulation. The receptors originated from a human donor in good health (CMV status not recorded). Some clones in this sample may be carry-over from other donors' samples.

This clonotype occurred many times. The chain is built from TRBV7-8 and TRBJ1-1; no clear D gene. Germline assignment: CDR1 SGHVS and CDR2 FQNEAQ. Trimming removed 1 base at V and 1 base at J, with 10 bases between. The CDR3 runs 15 residues. CDR3 region: CASSLELPGNTEAFF. The CDR3 DNA sequence: TGTGCCAGCAGCTTAGAACTCCCAGGGAACACTGAAGCTTTCTTT.

The V gene is TRBV19, the J gene TRBJ2-7; D may correspond to TRBD1 or TRBD2 (5 bases each). CDR3 length equals 13 residues. Germline V CDR1 and CDR2: LNHDA, SQIVND (reference sequence). Trimming removed 6 bases at V and 6 bases at J, with 15 bases between. The CDR3 protein is CASSPGAGGEQYV. CDR3 DNA: TGTGCCAGTAGCCCCGGGGCCGGCGGCGAGCAGTACGTC.

The chain links TRBV4-1 to TRBJ1-2, with 7 bases matching TRBD1. The CDR3 is 16 amino acids. Germline trimming cut 2 bases from V and 0 bases from J; bases unmatched to any gene: 6. The germline gives CDR1 MGHRA, CDR2 YSYEKL. CDR3 residues: CASSQPRQGANYGYTF. The CDR3 coding sequence is TGCGCCAGCAGCCAACCTCGACAGGGCGCTAACTATGGCTACACCTTC.

This clonotype was recorded only once. The chain is built from TRBV19 and TRBJ2-5; 10 positions agree with TRBD2. The CDR3 consists of 16 residues. In germline, CDR1 is LNHDA, CDR2 SQIVND (reference sequence). V was clipped by 6 bases and J by 9 bases; unmatched bases: 16. The CDR3 DNA is TGTGCCAGTAGCTCCTTCGGGACTAGCGTATCCGGGGCCCAGTACTTC. As protein: CASSSFGTSVSGAQYF. Complete variable domain (other parts from reference TRBV19 and TRBJ2-5): DGGITQSPKYLFRKEGQNVTLSCEQNLNHDAMYWYRQDPGQGLRLIYYSQIVNDFQKGDIAEGYSVSREKKESFPLTVTSAQKNPTAFYLCASSSFGTSVSGAQYFGPGTRLLVL.

The CDR3 here is CASSFQGNQETQYF. The CDR3 region has the DNA TGTGCCAGCAGTTTCCAGGGTAACCAAGAGACCCAGTACTTC. The rearrangement uses TRBV12-3 or TRBV12-4 and TRBJ2-5; D may be TRBD1 (5 bases). Trimming shortened V by 3 bases and J by 0 bases, and 8 bases separated the two germline ends. The CDR3 loop spans 14 amino acids.

This clonotype has ten or more counts. The chain couples TRBV4-1 to TRBJ1-2, with 7 bases aligning to TRBD1. Germline V lookup: CDR1 MGHRA, CDR2 YSYEKL. V lost 4 bases to trimming and J lost 4 bases; unmatched junction nucleotides: 12. CDR3 length: 16 residues. CDR3 nucleotide sequence: TGCGCCAGCAGCCTGGGCCCCAGGGGGTACGGCTATGGCTACACCTTC. It translates to CASSLGPRGYGYGYTF.

The chain employs TRBV27 and TRBJ2-1; no firm D call. There are 15 residues in the CDR3. Trimming took 0 bases from V and 2 from J, leaving 8 bases between them. Germline V lookup: CDR1 MNHEY, CDR2 SMNVEV (reference sequence). CDR3 nucleotides: TGTGCCAGCAGTTTATCAGGGTATCCCTACAATGAGCAGTTCTTC. This codes for CASSLSGYPYNEQFF.

This clonotype showed up just a few times. The chain joins TRBV12-3 or TRBV12-4 to TRBJ1-2, with TRBD1 matching 9 bases. The CDR3 is 13 residues long. The trim removed 5 bases at V and 5 bases at J, leaving 3 bases unmatched. The CDR3 region is CASSRQGEYGYTF. The CDR3 nucleotides are TGTGCCAGCAGTCGACAGGGGGAGTATGGCTACACCTTC.

The V gene is TRBV27, the J gene TRBJ2-1, with 11 positions matching TRBD2. The CDR3 consists of 14 residues. Germline assignment: CDR1 MNHEY and CDR2 SMNVEV (reference sequence). The ends lost 5 bases at V and 7 bases at J; junction bases unmatched: 4. CDR3 nucleotide sequence: TGTGCCAGCAGTCTACTAGCGGGGGTAAATGAGCAGTTCTTC. Amino acids: CASSLLAGVNEQFF.

The chain couples TRBV4-2 to TRBJ1-5; 7 bases match TRBD1. V gave up 0 bases and J gave up 5 bases; unmatched junction bases: 7. This CDR3 is built from 16 residues. Germline V gives CDR1 LGHNA, CDR2 YNFKEQ. CDR3: CASSQDPTGWDQPQHF. In DNA form, the CDR3 reads TGTGCCAGCAGCCAAGATCCGACAGGGTGGGATCAGCCCCAGCATTTT.

The J gene is TRBJ2-7, the V gene TRBV6-5; D is unresolved. The CDR3 runs 14 residues. Germline V gene lookup returns CDR1 MNHEY and CDR2 SVGAGI. Trimming left V 5 bases short and J 5 bases short, with 16 bases between. Here the CDR3 DNA reads TGTGCCAGCAGTCCTCCCGGTCTGACGCACGAGCAGTACGTC. Amino acid sequence: CASSPPGLTHEQYV.

This clonotype was counted a few times. The chain links TRBV14 to TRBJ1-2; no reliable D call. V lost 0 bases and J 10 bases, leaving 12 bases between the germline ends. CDR3 size: 13 residues. Germline CDR1 is SGHDN and CDR2 is FVKESK. This CDR3 reads CASSQDGRPIYTF. The DNA of the CDR3 is TGTGCCAGCAGCCAAGATGGCAGGCCCATCTACACCTTC.

The V call is TRBV29-1, the J call TRBJ2-2; D uncertain. V lost 0 bases to trimming and J lost 0 bases, with 11 bases between them. Germline V gives CDR1 SQVTM, CDR2 ANQGSEA. The CDR3 totals 16 residues. Here the CDR3 reads CSVEDGATANTGELFF. CDR3 nucleotide sequence: TGCAGCGTTGAAGATGGCGCAACCGCGAACACCGGGGAGCTGTTTTTT.

This clonotype was observed a handful of times. V and J are TRBV6-5 and TRBJ2-1; 7 bases line up with TRBD1. In germline, CDR1 is MNHEY, CDR2 SVGAGI. V shed 4 bases, J shed 5 bases, and the junction held 8 bases outside the gene matches. The CDR3 sequence is 15 residues long. The CDR3 protein is CASSFGRDRDNEQFF. In DNA form, the CDR3 reads TGTGCCAGCAGTTTCGGCCGGGACAGAGACAATGAGCAGTTCTTC.